One and the same sample provided the 18 T cell receptor beta chains below, sequenced in a study of T-cell reconstitution after alpha-beta-depleted transplantation in children. Library preparation (for TCRbeta) was performed with unique molecular identifiers. TCRdb passed the PCR reads through MiXCR, listing each CDR3 protein once. Of nearly 400,000 distinct CDR3 sequences in the sample, approximately 20% are singletons; the top ten hold 3.8%. The specimen comprised PBMCs from the stem cell graft donor, sampled from the stem cell graft. These receptors were obtained from a human donor who donated a stem cell graft to a child with acute myeloid leukemia.

The chain links TRBV20-1 to TRBJ2-7; D may match TRBD1 or TRBD2 (5 bases each). The CDR3 spans 18 residues. CDR1 is DFQATT, CDR2 SNEGSKA, per germline (reference sequence). Trimming left V 0 bases short and J 0 bases short, with 21 bases between. The CDR3 DNA follows: TGCAGTGCTAGAGAAGCATATCCGGGACGGAGGAGCTCCTACGAGCAGTACTTC. Translating it yields CSAREAYPGRRSSYEQYF.

This clonotype was seen many times. The chain is built from TRBV4-1 and TRBJ2-6; D ambiguous. Trimming removed 4 bases from V and 0 bases from J, with 10 bases in between. The CDR3 has 16 residues. Germline CDR1 is MGHRA and CDR2 is YSYEKL. The CDR3, as DNA: TGCGCCAGCAGCCCCCGCTTCTTCTCTGGGGCCAACGTCCTGACTTTC. Protein sequence: CASSPRFFSGANVLTF.

The chain carries TRBV3-1 and TRBJ1-1, with D unclear. Looked up from germline, CDR1 is LGHDT and CDR2 is YNNKEL (reference sequence). The V and J ends lost 1 base and 8 bases respectively, with 11 bases between them. The CDR3 is made up of 13 amino acids. CDR3 sequence: CASSQGGLGEAFF. The CDR3 nucleotides are TGTGCCAGCAGCCAAGGTGGTCTGGGAGAAGCTTTCTTT.

This clonotype was counted between two and nine times. CDR3 in DNA: TGCGCCAGCAGCCAAGTGGCAGGGCACTCCTACGAGCAGTACTTC. Translated, it gives CASSQVAGHSYEQYF. This chain joins TRBV4-3 and TRBJ2-7, with TRBD1 as a possible D gene (5 bases). With 1 base removed from V and 0 bases from J, the gap between germline ends came to 10 bases. This CDR3 comprises 15 residues. The V gene's germline CDR1 is LGHNA and CDR2 YSLEER.

The chain's CDR3 is CASSPGQVTNYGYTF. In nucleotides, the CDR3 is TGTGCCAGCAGCCCTGGACAGGTTACTAACTATGGCTACACCTTC. V usage is TRBV7-9 and J usage is TRBJ1-2; 7 bases align to TRBD1. The CDR3 totals 15 residues. CDR1 SEHNR and CDR2 FQNEAQ come from the germline V gene (reference sequence). V trimming: 5 bases; J trimming: 0 bases; junction bases outside the gene matches: 6.

This clonotype was seen only a few times. The chain combines TRBV27 with TRBJ2-7; 7 nucleotides agree with TRBD2. Germline V gene data show CDR1 as MNHEY and CDR2 as SMNVEV (reference sequence). This CDR3 region has 15 residues. V shed 1 base, J shed 6 bases, and the junction held 9 bases outside the gene matches. The CDR3 nucleotides read TGTGCCAGCAGTTTATTGGCGGGAGAAGGAGGCGAGCAGTACTTC. It codes for CASSLLAGEGGEQYF.

This clonotype was counted only a few times. The chain is built from TRBV15 and TRBJ1-2, with D possibly being TRBD1 (5 bases). This CDR3 contains 15 residues. Germline CDR1 is LNHNV and CDR2 is YYDKDF (reference sequence). Between the trimmed V and J ends, which lost 0 bases and 4 bases, there was a span of 12 bases. Written as DNA, the CDR3 is TGTGCCACCAGCAGAGATTATGGGACGGGCTATGGCTACACCTTC. Its protein product is CATSRDYGTGYGYTF.

This clonotype was counted ten times or more. The rearrangement links TRBV28 to TRBJ1-1; D gene uncertain. Trimming cost V 5 bases and J 0 bases, with 7 bases left between them. Germline CDR1 reads MDHEN; CDR2 reads SYDVKM. The CDR3 contains 13 residues. The CDR3 loop is CASSTYVNTEAFF. In nucleotides, the CDR3 is TGTGCCAGCAGTACCTATGTGAACACTGAAGCTTTCTTT.

There are a few counts of this clonotype. The chain uses TRBV7-2 and TRBJ1-2; D unresolved. The CDR3 is 12 residues long. Germline V CDR1 and CDR2: SGHTA, FQGNSA. Trimming left V 4 bases short and J 4 bases short, with 7 bases between. This chain's CDR3 is CASSSMAYGYTF. The DNA for the CDR3 is TGTGCCAGCAGCTCGATGGCCTATGGCTACACCTTC.

The chain couples TRBV3-1 to TRBJ2-7, with D maybe TRBD1 (5 bases). This CDR3 is 12 amino acids long. Deletions cut 0 bases from V and 12 bases from J, with 12 bases between. The germline gives CDR1 LGHDT, CDR2 YNNKEL (reference sequence). The CDR3, as DNA: TGTGCCAGCAGCCAAGATACGCAGGGAAGGTACTTC. Encoded protein: CASSQDTQGRYF.

The chain carries TRBV10-2 and TRBJ1-5; tentative D call: TRBD1 (6 bases). V was clipped by 2 bases and J by 6 bases, with 11 bases between them. CDR1 and CDR2 from the germline V gene are WSHSY and SAAADI. This CDR3 region has 14 residues. The chain's CDR3 is CASSERGGGQPQHF. Written as DNA, the CDR3 is TGCGCCAGCAGTGAGAGGGGGGGCGGTCAGCCCCAGCATTTT.

The rearrangement links TRBV5-5 to TRBJ2-1, with TRBD2 matching over 8 bases. Germline CDR1 is SGHKS and CDR2 is YYEKEE (reference sequence). V shed 0 bases and J 7 bases; nucleotides not matched to a gene: 6. The CDR3 sequence is 15 residues long. This CDR3 is CASSLAGREKNEQFF. As DNA, the CDR3 is TGTGCCAGCAGCTTGGCCGGGAGGGAGAAAAATGAGCAGTTCTTC.

The CDR3 protein is CAFGKRDTQYF. The CDR3 DNA is TGTGCCTTCGGGAAGCGGGATACGCAGTATTTT. This chain connects TRBV30 to TRBJ2-3; tentatively, D is TRBD2 (5 bases). CDR3 length: 11 amino acids. The germline V gene encodes CDR1 GTSNPN and CDR2 SVGIG (reference sequence). The V and J ends lost 7 bases and 6 bases respectively, with 11 bases between them.

V and J are TRBV6-5 and TRBJ2-7; 7 bases map to TRBD1. V was clipped by 0 bases and J by 4 bases; unmatched bases: 6. CDR3 length: 15 residues. In germline, CDR1 is MNHEY, CDR2 SVGAGI. CDR3 coding DNA: TGTGCCAGCAGTTACTCGACAGGGTCCCCTTACGAGCAGTACTTC. It yields the protein CASSYSTGSPYEQYF.

The chain uses TRBV12-3 or TRBV12-4 and TRBJ1-4; D gene ambiguous. This CDR3 comprises 15 residues. V dropped 3 bases and J dropped 0 bases, with 8 bases sitting between them. CDR3 coding DNA: TGTGCCAGCAGTTTCGGGGATGCAACTAATGAAAAACTGTTTTTT. Its protein product is CASSFGDATNEKLFF.

This clonotype appeared many times. The chain is built from TRBV12-3 or TRBV12-4 and TRBJ1-1, with D maybe TRBD1 (5 bases). Between the trimmed V and J ends, which lost 3 bases and 1 base, there was a span of 9 bases. This CDR3 spans 14 amino acids. The CDR3 region has the DNA TGTGCCAGCAGTTTTGGGGCAGAGAACACTGAAGCTTTCTTT. Translation gives CASSFGAENTEAFF.

This clonotype was observed at least ten times. The rearrangement joins TRBV10-2 to TRBJ2-7; TRBD2 matches 7 bases. Trimming at V came to 0 bases and at J to 2 bases, leaving 7 bases not matched to a gene. Germline V gene sequence: CDR1 WSHSY, CDR2 SAAADI. The CDR3 length is 16 residues. The CDR3 sequence is CASSESRLADAYEQYF. The CDR3, as DNA: TGCGCCAGCAGTGAGTCAAGGCTAGCGGATGCCTACGAGCAGTACTTC.

The genes are TRBV6-1 and TRBJ2-3; D uncertain. Germline loops: CDR1 MNHNS, CDR2 SASEGT. Trimming left V 6 bases short and J 4 bases short, with 14 bases between. The CDR3 length is 14 residues. The CDR3 DNA is TGTGCCAGCAGAGGCCTGCACCGGGCAGATACGCAGTATTTT. The encoded protein is CASRGLHRADTQYF.